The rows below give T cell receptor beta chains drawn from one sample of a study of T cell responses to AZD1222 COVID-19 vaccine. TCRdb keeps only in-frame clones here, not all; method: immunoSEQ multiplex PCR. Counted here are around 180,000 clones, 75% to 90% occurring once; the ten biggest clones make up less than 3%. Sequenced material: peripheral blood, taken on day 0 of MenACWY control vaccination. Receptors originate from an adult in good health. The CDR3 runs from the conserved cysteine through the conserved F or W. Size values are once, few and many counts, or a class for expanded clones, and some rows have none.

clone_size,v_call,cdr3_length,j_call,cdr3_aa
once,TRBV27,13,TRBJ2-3,CASSFALTDTQYF
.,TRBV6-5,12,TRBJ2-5,CASQREWGTQYF
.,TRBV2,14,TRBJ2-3,CASRAETATDTQYF
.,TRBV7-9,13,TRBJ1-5,CASSFDSNQPQHF
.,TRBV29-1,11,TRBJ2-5,CSVEAIETQYF
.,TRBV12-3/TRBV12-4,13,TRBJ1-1,CASSFSGDTEAFF
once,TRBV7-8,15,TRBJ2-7,CASSSSGDLSYEQYF
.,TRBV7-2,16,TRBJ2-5,CASSISSGGPGETQYF
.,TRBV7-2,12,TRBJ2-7,CASSLISYEQYF
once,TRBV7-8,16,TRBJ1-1,CASSLMQTGRGTEAFF
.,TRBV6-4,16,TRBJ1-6,CASSDYRVGYNSPLHF
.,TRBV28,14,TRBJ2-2,CASSYEGNTGELFF
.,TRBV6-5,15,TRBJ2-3,CAGGQGRSSTDTQYF
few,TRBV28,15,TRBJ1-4,CASSPTGSGGEKLFF
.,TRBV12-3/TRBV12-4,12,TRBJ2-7,CASSLYSSEQYF
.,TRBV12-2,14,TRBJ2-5,CASRLKYGGTTQYF
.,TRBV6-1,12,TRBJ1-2,CASSDPREGYTF
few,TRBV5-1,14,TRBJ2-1,CASGERGDYNEQFF
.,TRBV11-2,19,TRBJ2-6,CASSLDAGTGVSGANVLTF
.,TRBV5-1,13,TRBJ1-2,CASSLEGGYGYTF
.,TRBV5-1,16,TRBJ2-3,CASSPGASGHTDTQYF
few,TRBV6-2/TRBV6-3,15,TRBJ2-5,CASSYGPGGRETQYF
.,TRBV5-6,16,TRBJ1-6,CASRFARDDYNSPLHF
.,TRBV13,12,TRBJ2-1,CASSLSPNEQFF
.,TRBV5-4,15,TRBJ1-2,CASSPLGGSGYGYTF
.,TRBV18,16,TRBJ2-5,CASSLDRGRSQETQYF
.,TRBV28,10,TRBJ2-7,CASGSYEQYF
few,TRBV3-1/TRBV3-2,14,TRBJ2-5,CASSRDRPQETQYF
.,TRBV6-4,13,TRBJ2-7,CASSELAGYEQYF
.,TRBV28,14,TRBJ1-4,CASSPAPTNEKLFF
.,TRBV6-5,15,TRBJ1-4,CASSYDGATNEKLFF
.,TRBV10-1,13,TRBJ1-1,CARLDAEYPEAFF
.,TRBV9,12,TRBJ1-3,CASSGTGNTIYF
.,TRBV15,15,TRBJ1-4,CATSREATANEKLFF
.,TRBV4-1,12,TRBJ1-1,CASSHSNTEAFF
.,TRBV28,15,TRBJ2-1,CASTQPTGFGNEQFF
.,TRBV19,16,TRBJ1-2,CASSIDTGTGDYGYTF
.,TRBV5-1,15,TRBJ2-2,CASSVSSGVTGELFF
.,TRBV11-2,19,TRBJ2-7,CASSLVIGDTGTGTYEQYF
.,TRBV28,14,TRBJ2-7,CASSLMPGNYEQYF
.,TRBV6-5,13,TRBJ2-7,CASRYRDPYEQYF
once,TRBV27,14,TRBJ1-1,CASSLSWGGAEAFF
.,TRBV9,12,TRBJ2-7,CASSGQGSEQYF
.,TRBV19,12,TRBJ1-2,CATAGPNYGYTF
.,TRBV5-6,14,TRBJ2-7,CASSHRGQSGEQYF
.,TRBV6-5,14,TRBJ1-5,CASSYHYQDQPQHF
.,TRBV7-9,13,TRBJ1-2,CASSPGTDYGYTF
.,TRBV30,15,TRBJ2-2,CAWSVPHRNTGELFF
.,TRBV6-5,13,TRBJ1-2,CASSYGRAYGYTF
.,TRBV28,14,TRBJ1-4,CASSPHRGGGKLFF
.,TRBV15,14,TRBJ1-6,CATSRDFGDSPLHF
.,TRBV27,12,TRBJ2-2,CASRLKTGELFF
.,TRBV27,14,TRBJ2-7,CASSSTPQGDEQYF
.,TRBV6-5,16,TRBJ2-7,CASSSPGQGAREEQYF
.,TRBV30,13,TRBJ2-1,CASPAGGTGAKFF